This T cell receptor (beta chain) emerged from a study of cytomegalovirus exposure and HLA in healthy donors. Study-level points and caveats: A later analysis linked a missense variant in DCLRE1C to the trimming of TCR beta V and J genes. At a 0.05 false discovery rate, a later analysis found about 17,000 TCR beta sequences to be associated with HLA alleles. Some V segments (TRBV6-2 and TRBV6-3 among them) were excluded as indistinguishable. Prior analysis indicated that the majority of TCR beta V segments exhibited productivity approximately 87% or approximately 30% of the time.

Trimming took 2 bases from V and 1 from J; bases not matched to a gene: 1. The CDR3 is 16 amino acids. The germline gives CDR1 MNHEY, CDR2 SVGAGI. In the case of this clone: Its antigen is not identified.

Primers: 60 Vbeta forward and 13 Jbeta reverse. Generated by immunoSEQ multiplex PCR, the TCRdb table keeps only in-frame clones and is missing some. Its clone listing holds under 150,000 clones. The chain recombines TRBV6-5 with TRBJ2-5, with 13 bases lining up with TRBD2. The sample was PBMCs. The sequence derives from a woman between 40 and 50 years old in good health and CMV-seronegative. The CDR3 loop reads CASSYRTSGGQETQYF. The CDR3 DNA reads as TGTGCCAGCAGTTACCGGACTAGCGGGGGCCAAGAGACCCAGTACTTC.